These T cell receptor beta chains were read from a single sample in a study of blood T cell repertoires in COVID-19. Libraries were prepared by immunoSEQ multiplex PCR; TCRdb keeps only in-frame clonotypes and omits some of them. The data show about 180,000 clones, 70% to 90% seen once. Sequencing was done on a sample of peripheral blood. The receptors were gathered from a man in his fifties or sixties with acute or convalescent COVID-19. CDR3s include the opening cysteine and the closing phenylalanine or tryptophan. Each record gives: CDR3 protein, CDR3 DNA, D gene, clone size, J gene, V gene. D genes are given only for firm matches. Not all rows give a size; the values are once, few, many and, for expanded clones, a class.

CDR3: CASRLGQVGGTEAFF
DNA: TGTGCCAGCAGGTTGGGGCAGGTGGGGGGTACTGAAGCTTTCTTT
D: -
size: -
J: TRBJ1-1
V: TRBV7-9

CDR3: CARSLRGDRGSPLHF
DNA: TGTGCCAGAAGCTTGAGGGGGGACAGGGGATCACCCCTCCACTTT
D: TRBD1
size: -
J: TRBJ1-6
V: TRBV5-3

CDR3: CASSPPSGANVLTF
DNA: TGTGCCAGCAGTCCCCCGTCTGGGGCCAACGTCCTGACTTTC
D: -
size: -
J: TRBJ2-6
V: TRBV28

CDR3: CASTASGRGDYNEQFF
DNA: TGTGCCAGTACGGCTAGCGGGAGGGGTGATTACAATGAGCAGTTCTTC
D: TRBD2
size: -
J: TRBJ2-1
V: TRBV19

CDR3: CASSLHGRNTEAFF
DNA: TGTGCCAGCAGCTTACATGGGAGAAACACTGAAGCTTTCTTT
D: -
size: -
J: TRBJ1-1
V: TRBV7-9

CDR3: CASSFGGSGNYEQYF
DNA: TGTGCCAGCAGCTTCGGCGGGAGCGGAAACTACGAGCAGTACTTC
D: TRBD2
size: -
J: TRBJ2-7
V: TRBV11-2

CDR3: CASSDSRTGGKFF
DNA: TGTGCCAGCAGTGACTCGAGGACAGGGGGAAAGTTCTTC
D: TRBD1
size: few
J: TRBJ2-1
V: TRBV6-4

CDR3: CASRPTFQETQYF
DNA: TGTGCCAGCAGGCCGACTTTTCAGGAGACCCAGTACTTC
D: -
size: once
J: TRBJ2-5
V: TRBV12-3/TRBV12-4

CDR3: CASSSLSSVSEQFF
DNA: TGTGCCAGCAGTTCACTTTCTAGCGTGAGCGAGCAGTTCTTC
D: -
size: -
J: TRBJ2-1
V: TRBV28

CDR3: CASSLRTSGFYEQYF
DNA: TGTGCCAGTAGTCTTAGGACTAGCGGCTTCTACGAGCAGTACTTC
D: TRBD2
size: -
J: TRBJ2-7
V: TRBV19

CDR3: CASSSRGGGELFF
DNA: TGTGCCAGCAGCTCCCGGGGGGGAGGGGAGCTGTTTTTT
D: TRBD2
size: -
J: TRBJ2-2
V: TRBV7-2

CDR3: CASSPIAGDTDTQYF
DNA: TGTGCCAGCAGTCCCATAGCGGGAGACACAGATACGCAGTATTTT
D: TRBD2
size: -
J: TRBJ2-3
V: TRBV6-6

CDR3: CASSQVGTDNEKLFF
DNA: TGTGCCAGCAGCCAAGTTGGGACAGATAATGAAAAACTGTTTTTT
D: TRBD1
size: -
J: TRBJ1-4
V: TRBV4-2

CDR3: CASSEWTRGETQYF
DNA: TGTGCCAGCAGTGAATGGACGAGGGGGGAGACCCAGTACTTC
D: -
size: -
J: TRBJ2-5
V: TRBV6-1

CDR3: CASSDQASEGSGSYNSPLHF
DNA: TGTGCCAGCAGTGACCAGGCATCCGAGGGTTCCGGCTCCTATAATTCACCCCTCCACTTT
D: -
size: -
J: TRBJ1-6
V: TRBV9

CDR3: CASSDDLYTGELFF
DNA: TGTGCCAGCAGTGACGACTTGTACACCGGGGAGCTGTTTTTT
D: -
size: -
J: TRBJ2-2
V: TRBV2

CDR3: CAIRLGQGATGELFF
DNA: TGTGCCATCAGATTGGGACAGGGGGCAACCGGGGAGCTGTTTTTT
D: TRBD1
size: -
J: TRBJ2-2
V: TRBV10-3

CDR3: CAWSLQGIPTYEQYF
DNA: TGTGCCTGGAGCCTACAGGGGATCCCTACCTACGAGCAGTACTTC
D: TRBD1
size: -
J: TRBJ2-7
V: TRBV30

CDR3: CSVEERRGRSDTQYF
DNA: TGCAGCGTTGAAGAACGAAGGGGGCGGTCGGATACGCAGTATTTT
D: TRBD1
size: -
J: TRBJ2-3
V: TRBV29-1

CDR3: CASRTSGLQETQYF
DNA: TGTGCCAGCAGGACATCGGGACTCCAAGAGACCCAGTACTTC
D: -
size: once
J: TRBJ2-5
V: TRBV6-6

CDR3: CAWRQRAGYQETQYF
DNA: TGTGCCTGGAGACAGAGAGCGGGGTACCAAGAGACCCAGTACTTC
D: TRBD2
size: -
J: TRBJ2-5
V: TRBV30

CDR3: CASSGPGLGGYTF
DNA: TGTGCCAGCAGCGGGCCGGGACTCGGGGGCTACACCTTC
D: -
size: -
J: TRBJ1-2
V: TRBV7-8

CDR3: CASSKGAGYQETQYF
DNA: TGTGCCAGTAGTAAGGGTGCGGGGTATCAAGAGACCCAGTACTTC
D: -
size: once
J: TRBJ2-5
V: TRBV19

CDR3: CASSPGGSGTGELFF
DNA: TGTGCCAGCAGCCCTGGAGGGAGTGGCACCGGGGAGCTGTTTTTT
D: -
size: -
J: TRBJ2-2
V: TRBV7-2